A single sample is the source of the 24 T cell receptor beta chains below, sequenced in a study of regulatory T cells in long-lasting Graves disease. Arm-PCR of CDR3 regions with iRepertoire HTBI primers generated TCR beta libraries. TCRdb ran MiXCR on the multiplex PCR reads and lists one entry per CDR3 protein. Here the sample spans 600,000 to 650,000 distinct CDR3 sequences, about 15% being singletons. The time point was: newly diagnosed GD, antithyroid drugs for less than 3 months. Extracted RNA from PBMCs served as the source of the TCR library. In addition, the sample was reused for a study of T cells in Graves' hyperthyroidism and ophthalmopathy.

The sample here was peripheral blood mononuclear cells (PBMCs), taken at new diagnosis, from a patient treated with antithyroid drugs. These receptors were collected from a woman under 40 with Graves disease.

There are a few counts of this clonotype. The CDR3 region is CASSEGYGGTGELFF. The CDR3 DNA sequence: TGTGCCAGCAGTGAAGGATACGGGGGCACCGGGGAGCTGTTTTTT. The V gene is TRBV6-2 or TRBV6-3, the J gene TRBJ2-2; maybe TRBD2 (6 bases). CDR3 length: 15 amino acids. Trimming took off 5 bases at V and 4 bases at J, with 14 bases between the two ends. Germline V gene data show CDR1 as MNHEY and CDR2 as SVGEGT.

This clonotype was observed a handful of times. The gene calls are TRBV6-1 and TRBJ2-7; the D gene is possibly TRBD2 (6 bases). Germline V CDR1 and CDR2: MNHNS, SASEGT. The CDR3 has 12 amino acids. V dropped 7 bases and J dropped 7 bases, with 14 bases sitting between them. Here the CDR3 reads CASTEGGMEQYF. Written as DNA, the CDR3 is TGTGCCAGCACTGAGGGCGGGATGGAGCAGTACTTC.

CDR3 nucleotide sequence: TGTGCCAGCATTCAACAGGGGCGGCGGGAAAAACTGTTTTTT. Translation: CASIQQGRREKLFF. The chain joins TRBV6-1 to TRBJ1-4, with TRBD1 identical over 7 bases. V lost 7 bases to trimming and J lost 8 bases; unmatched junction nucleotides: 10. This CDR3 comprises 14 residues. Germline CDR1 and CDR2: MNHNS and SASEGT.

This clonotype has at least ten counts. The chain joins TRBV7-2 to TRBJ2-5, with 11 bases aligning to TRBD2. The trim removed 5 bases at V and 2 bases at J, leaving 7 bases unmatched. The germline CDR1 and CDR2 sequences are SGHTA and FQGNSA. This CDR3 has 16 residues. CDR3 DNA: TGTGCCAGCAGCCAAACTAGCGGGGGAGGGCAAGAGACCCAGTACTTC. Translating it yields CASSQTSGGGQETQYF.

This clonotype was seen ten or more times. The DNA for the CDR3 is TGTGCCTGGAGTACGGGATACTACGAGCAGTACTTC. Amino acid sequence: CAWSTGYYEQYF. This chain joins TRBV30 and TRBJ2-7; possibly TRBD2 for D (5 bases). This CDR3 region has 12 residues. Per the germline V gene, CDR1 is GTSNPN and CDR2 is SVGIG (reference sequence). With 2 bases removed from V and 3 bases from J, the gap between germline ends came to 8 bases.

This clonotype was counted ten times or more. The chain carries TRBV5-1 and TRBJ1-4; 8 bases are a match to TRBD1. Germline CDR1 and CDR2: SGHRS and YFSETQ. V trimming: 3 bases; J trimming: 7 bases; junction bases outside the gene matches: 5. The CDR3 sequence is 14 residues long. As DNA, the CDR3 is TGCGCCAGCAGCTCCGGGACAGGTGGTGAAAAACTGTTTTTT. Translation: CASSSGTGGEKLFF.

Ten or more counts support this clonotype. CDR3 residues: CASSLYNSYTF. The CDR3 DNA sequence: TGTGCCAGCAGTTTATACAACAGCTACACCTTC. The chain combines TRBV12-3 or TRBV12-4 with TRBJ1-2; D unresolved. V was shortened by 2 bases and J by 9 bases, with 7 bases between the two germline ends. The CDR3 has 11 residues.

This clonotype was seen only a few times. The genes are TRBV5-1 and TRBJ2-3; D gene ambiguous. Between the trimmed V and J ends, which lost 1 base and 5 bases, there was a span of 14 bases. In germline, CDR1 is SGHRS, CDR2 YFSETQ. CDR3 length equals 15 residues. CDR3 amino acids: CASSLTTLSGDTQYF. CDR3 DNA: TGCGCCAGCAGCTTGACAACTCTGAGTGGAGATACGCAGTATTTT. The complete variable domain, with remaining parts taken from reference TRBV5-1 and TRBJ2-3, reads KAGVTQTPRYLIKTRGQQVTLSCSPISGHRSVSWYQQTPGQGLQFLFEYFSETQRNKGNFPGRFSGRQFSNSRSEMNVSTLELGDSALYLCASSLTTLSGDTQYFGPGTRLTVL.

This clonotype came up many times. The junction departs from germline at one end; a sequencing error may be responsible. The rearrangement links TRBV5-1 to TRBJ2-1; TRBD2 aligns across 8 bases. This CDR3 is 14 amino acids long. The V gene's germline CDR1 is SGHRS and CDR2 YFSETQ. CDR3 in DNA: TGTGCCAGCAGCAGCGGGAGCTCCTACAATGAGCAGTTCTTC. As protein: CASSSGSSYNEQFF.

The CDR3 loop is CASSTGGSPSREKLFF. Written as DNA, the CDR3 is TGTGCCAGTAGTACTGGGGGATCACCGTCCCGGGAAAAACTGTTTTTT. The chain links TRBV19 to TRBJ1-4; tentative D call: TRBD1 (5 bases). The CDR3 has 16 amino acids. Trimming stripped 4 bases from V and 8 bases from J, with 20 bases between. Germline CDR1 reads LNHDA; CDR2 reads SQIVND (reference sequence).

Many counts were recorded for this clonotype. The chain has TRBV12-3 or TRBV12-4 and TRBJ2-3, with D tentatively TRBD1 (5 bases). V dropped 2 bases and J dropped 8 bases, with 14 bases sitting between them. The length of the CDR3 is 14 residues. CDR3 nucleotide sequence: TGTGCCAGCAGTTTAAGGGGCAATTTCGGTACGCAGTATTTT. Protein sequence: CASSLRGNFGTQYF.

This clonotype was seen repeatedly, ten times or more. This sequence joins TRBV7-2 and TRBJ2-7, with a weak D call TRBD2 (6 bases). With 1 base removed from V and 0 bases from J, the gap between germline ends came to 10 bases. From germline, CDR1 is SGHTA and CDR2 FQGNSA. This CDR3 spans 15 amino acids. CDR3 nucleotides: TGTGCCAGCAGCTTAGTTGGGACTGGCTCCTACGAGCAGTACTTC. This codes for CASSLVGTGSYEQYF.

The chain carries TRBV13 and TRBJ2-7; perhaps TRBD1 as D (6 bases). The germline CDR1 and CDR2 sequences are PRHDT and FYEKMQ (reference sequence). With 1 base removed from V and 3 bases from J, the gap between germline ends came to 13 bases. The CDR3 spans 15 residues. The CDR3: CASSLDGQGHYEQYF. The CDR3 DNA follows: TGTGCCAGCAGCTTAGACGGTCAGGGGCACTACGAGCAGTACTTC.

This clonotype was detected only a few times. V usage is TRBV19 and J usage is TRBJ2-7; 8 bases map to TRBD2. The CDR3 is 15 residues long. With 3 bases clipped from V and 5 bases from J, the junction kept 9 bases outside the gene matches. CDR1 is LNHDA and CDR2 is SQIVND in the germline V gene (reference sequence). The CDR3 spells CASSIGSGSFNEQYF. The CDR3 region has the DNA TGTGCCAGTAGTATTGGGAGCGGGAGTTTCAACGAGCAGTACTTC.

This sequence joins TRBV7-9 and TRBJ1-5; weak D call: TRBD1 (6 bases). Germline assignment: CDR1 SEHNR and CDR2 FQNEAQ (reference sequence). The CDR3 has 16 residues. V lost 1 base and J 5 bases, leaving 15 bases between the germline ends. Written as DNA, the CDR3 is TGTGCCAGCAGCTTAGTCGGGGACACTTTGGATCAGCCCCAGCATTTT. Translation gives CASSLVGDTLDQPQHF.

This clonotype was picked up many times. V and J are TRBV2 and TRBJ1-4; TRBD1 aligns across 8 bases. Germline assignment: CDR1 SNHLY and CDR2 FYNNEI. Unmatched junction bases numbered 5, after V lost 6 bases and J lost 5 bases. This CDR3 contains 14 residues. In nucleotides, the CDR3 is TGTGCCAGCAGGCTGACAGGGGAGAATGAAAAACTGTTTTTT. This encodes CASRLTGENEKLFF.

This clonotype has a count of ten or more. The chain has TRBV6-1 and TRBJ1-6; D call uncertain. Between the trimmed V and J ends, which lost 10 bases and 6 bases, there was a span of 28 bases. CDR3 length: 18 amino acids. CDR1 MNHNS and CDR2 SASEGT come from the germline V gene. This CDR3 is CATHRTRARASGNSPLHF. The CDR3 DNA reads TGTGCCACCCACAGAACCCGGGCGAGGGCGTCGGGTAATTCACCCCTCCACTTT.

There are a few counts of this clonotype. The CDR3 DNA is TGTGCCAGCAGCCCCGGGTGGGGGTCCCCAGATACGCAGTATTTT. Its protein is CASSPGWGSPDTQYF. This chain links TRBV7-2 with TRBJ2-3; either TRBD1 or TRBD2 may fit D (5 bases each). Trimming removed 5 bases at V and 4 bases at J, with 16 bases between. Germline V lookup: CDR1 SGHTA, CDR2 FQGNSA. The CDR3 has 15 residues.

This clonotype was observed at least ten times. The chain has TRBV6-2 or TRBV6-3 and TRBJ1-1; 10 nucleotides agree with TRBD1. CDR3 size: 15 residues. V dropped 6 bases and J dropped 4; count of bases not matched to a gene: 8. Germline CDR1 and CDR2: MNHEY and SVGEGT. The CDR3 nucleotides read TGTGCCAGCAGCGGACAGGGGGGATTGAGCACTGAAGCTTTCTTT. As protein: CASSGQGGLSTEAFF.

In this sample, this clonotype turned up a few times. The chain recombines TRBV11-2 with TRBJ2-7; 10 bases are shared with TRBD2. Trimming cost V 5 bases and J 5 bases; bases outside gene matches: 6. Germline values: CDR1 SGHAT, CDR2 FQNNGV. The CDR3 has 14 residues. The CDR3 nucleotides read TGTGCCAGCAGCCAAGCTAGCGGGAGAGACGAGCAGTACTTC. Its translation is CASSQASGRDEQYF. Supplemented by reference TRBV11-2 and TRBJ2-7, the full variable domain reads EAGVAQSPRYKIIEKRQSVAFWCNPISGHATLYWYQQILGQGPKLLIQFQNNGVVDDSQLPKDRFSAERLKGVDSTLKIQPAKLEDSAVYLCASSQASGRDEQYFGPGTRLTVT.

The rearrangement links TRBV20-1 to TRBJ2-5; 7 nucleotides align to TRBD1. The CDR3 loop spans 13 amino acids. CDR1 DFQATT and CDR2 SNEGSKA come from the germline V gene (reference sequence). Trimming cost V 5 bases and J 0 bases; bases outside gene matches: 3. CDR3 sequence reads: CSAEGANQETQYF. The CDR3 DNA is TGCAGTGCTGAGGGGGCCAACCAAGAGACCCAGTACTTC.

In its sample, this clonotype was seen many times. V usage is TRBV12-3 or TRBV12-4 and J usage is TRBJ2-1, with 7 bases aligning to TRBD2. With V trimmed by 2 bases and J by 8 bases, 18 bases remained unmatched. This CDR3 contains 18 residues. The CDR3 nucleotides read TGTGCCAGCAGTTTAAGGGTGCAGCGGGGTCAAGTGGGGGATGAGCAGTTCTTC. Its protein is CASSLRVQRGQVGDEQFF.

This chain uses TRBV5-1 with TRBJ2-2; no reliable D call. The length of the CDR3 is 16 residues. In germline, CDR1 is SGHRS, CDR2 YFSETQ. V lost 0 bases to trimming and J lost 0 bases, with 9 bases between them. The CDR3 bases are TGCGCCAGCAGCTTGGGGCAGGTCACGAACACCGGGGAGCTGTTTTTT. Translating it yields CASSLGQVTNTGELFF.

The sample holds a few counts of this clonotype. The chain is built from TRBV18 and TRBJ2-7, with D perhaps TRBD2 (6 bases). V lost 4 bases, J lost 1 base, and 11 bases lay in between. Germline values: CDR1 KGHSH, CDR2 LQKENI. The CDR3 is made up of 14 amino acids. The CDR3 bases are TGTGCCAGCTCACTATATAGCGGATCCTACGAGCAGTACTTC. Protein: CASSLYSGSYEQYF.